This TCR beta chain was sequenced during a study of blood T cell repertoires in COVID-19. Study in general: Sites across the United States, Italy and Spain contributed samples from acute and convalescent COVID-19. The analysed material was cDNA or gDNA that came from T cells, B-cell-depleted T cells, or PBMCs.

The germline gives CDR1 MNHEY, CDR2 SMNVEV (reference sequence). The CDR3 contains 16 residues. Trimming removed 1 base at V and 7 bases at J, with 19 bases between. Per the study methods: From reference gene primer amplification, estimates of nucleated cell counts were derived. Method: immunoSEQ multiplex PCR; TCRdb's copy keeps in-frame clones and lacks some. V and J calls and clone size come straight from that table; D and trimming were deduced from the DNA. The sample consists of 75,000 to 100,000 clones, roughly 85% of them appearing once. Sequenced: peripheral blood. The TCR was taken from a human donor in a cohort sampled during active COVID-19. The chain uses TRBV27 and TRBJ1-2; D perhaps matches TRBD1 (6 bases). CDR3 sequence reads: CASSLWGTGIGSGYTF. CDR3 in DNA: TGTGCCAGCAGTTTATGGGGTACAGGGATAGGAAGTGGCTACACCTTC.